Presented here are 19 T cell receptor beta chains from one specimen sequenced in a study of blood T cells in healthy people across ages (dated by TCRdb to 2014 to 2015). Library prep was done by 5' RACE. TCRdb names Illumina HiSeq 2500 as the instrument used. The second PCR ran for roughly 7 to 11 cycles and used a J-beta primer mix along with a sample-barcoded 5' primer. Using fastp at Q25 and MiXCR, TCRdb reprocessed the public reads and kept productive beta chains. Duplicate CDR3 protein sequences are folded into a single record with the most common DNA and genes. The table for this sample lists hundreds of thousands of distinct CDR3 sequences; roughly 30% of them were counted only once. The ten largest clones add up to 15% of the sample. Sequences were obtained from blood. These receptor sequences come from a woman older than 75 in good health. Donor details come from another sample of the same person, matched by shared clones.

The chain uses TRBV5-5 and TRBJ2-7; 12 nucleotides line up with TRBD1. V shed 3 bases, J shed 7 bases, and the junction held 11 bases outside the gene matches. Germline CDR1 reads SGHKS; CDR2 reads YYEKEE (reference sequence). The CDR3 spans 16 residues. The CDR3 bases are TGTGCCAGCAGCTATGCCCGGGACAGGGGGCCCAATGAGCAGTACTTC. Translated: CASSYARDRGPNEQYF.

V gene TRBV5-1 combines with J gene TRBJ2-1; 8 nucleotides line up with TRBD2. The CDR3 is made up of 14 amino acids. Looked up from germline, CDR1 is SGHRS and CDR2 is YFSETQ. The trim removed 3 bases at V and 5 bases at J, leaving 4 bases unmatched. The CDR3 protein is CASSSGGGNNEQFF. The CDR3 nucleotides are TGCGCCAGCAGCTCGGGAGGGGGGAACAATGAGCAGTTCTTC.

The J gene is TRBJ1-1, the V gene TRBV6-1; no reliable D call. The ends were cut back, 0 bases at V and 0 bases at J, with 8 bases in the middle. The germline CDR1 and CDR2 sequences are MNHNS and SASEGT. The CDR3 is 15 amino acids. CDR3 region: CASSEALAVNTEAFF. The DNA for the CDR3 is TGTGCCAGCAGTGAAGCGCTCGCAGTGAACACTGAAGCTTTCTTT.

The sample holds many counts of this clonotype. The V gene is TRBV28, the J gene TRBJ2-3, with 7 positions matching TRBD2. The CDR3 is 14 residues long. From germline, CDR1 is MDHEN and CDR2 SYDVKM. J gave up 1 base and V 6 bases, and 4 bases lay outside the gene matches. The CDR3 bases are TGTGCCAGCAGCTCCGGGAGGCGCACAGATACGCAGTATTTT. The encoded protein is CASSSGRRTDTQYF.

This clonotype occurred many times. The chain carries TRBV7-2 and TRBJ1-4; D not resolved. This CDR3 has 14 amino acids. Trimming removed 5 bases at V and 8 bases at J, with 15 bases between. Looked up from germline, CDR1 is SGHTA and CDR2 is FQGNSA. CDR3 residues: CASSRRSFREKLFF. CDR3 coding DNA: TGTGCCAGCAGCCGACGGTCCTTTCGAGAAAAACTGTTTTTT.

This chain connects TRBV10-1 to TRBJ2-7; D call uncertain. The CDR3 is made up of 14 amino acids. Germline V gives CDR1 WNHNN, CDR2 SYGVQD (reference sequence). The V end was cut by 3 bases, the J end by 1 base, with 10 bases between. The CDR3 sequence is CASSDFGGSYEQYF. The CDR3 nucleotides read TGCGCCAGCAGTGACTTCGGCGGATCCTACGAGCAGTACTTC.

This chain connects TRBV9 to TRBJ1-5; D possibly corresponds to TRBD1 (6 bases). This CDR3 contains 15 residues. V was shortened by 1 base and J by 5 bases, with 13 bases between the two germline ends. CDR1 and CDR2 (germline): SGDLS, YYNGEE. CDR3 amino acids: CASSVCRGGDQPQHF. DNA of the CDR3: TGTGCCAGCAGCGTATGCAGGGGAGGGGATCAGCCCCAGCATTTT.

The CDR3 bases are TGTGCCAGCAGCCTGATCCTTACAGGGAGCGTCGACGAGCAGTACTTC. It is translated as CASSLILTGSVDEQYF. V usage is TRBV5-6 and J usage is TRBJ2-4; perhaps TRBD1 as D (6 bases). The J call may be incorrect, as the DNA end agrees better with TRBJ2-7. CDR3 length: 16 amino acids. Germline V gene sequence: CDR1 SGHDT, CDR2 YYEEEE.

The sample holds many counts of this clonotype. This chain connects TRBV20-1 to TRBJ2-7; D not certain. V was shortened by 6 bases and J by 2 bases, with 20 bases between the two germline ends. Germline values: CDR1 DFQATT, CDR2 SNEGSKA (reference sequence). The CDR3 contains 15 residues. The CDR3 loop is CSAPFRTGATYEQYF. The DNA for the CDR3 is TGCAGTGCCCCCTTTAGGACCGGAGCAACCTACGAGCAGTACTTC.

This chain connects TRBV5-1 to TRBJ2-1; 9 nucleotides match TRBD2. V lost 3 bases, J lost 6 bases, and 7 bases stayed unmatched. The CDR3 extends over 15 amino acids. Germline V gives CDR1 SGHRS, CDR2 YFSETQ. DNA for the CDR3: TGCGCCAGCAGCTATGCGGCGGGGGGGGGCAATGAGCAGTTCTTC. This codes for CASSYAAGGGNEQFF. Full variable domain (missing parts from reference TRBV5-1 and TRBJ2-1): KAGVTQTPRYLIKTRGQQVTLSCSPISGHRSVSWYQQTPGQGLQFLFEYFSETQRNKGNFPGRFSGRQFSNSRSEMNVSTLELGDSALYLCASSYAAGGGNEQFFGPGTRLTVL.

The table lists this clonotype with a few counts. The J gene is TRBJ1-4, the V gene TRBV6-1; D is ambiguous. The CDR3 sequence is 13 residues long. Looked up from germline, CDR1 is MNHNS and CDR2 is SASEGT. Trimming took 11 bases from V and 3 from J, leaving 13 bases between them. The CDR3 region has the DNA TGTGCCGCCACCGGTTCTGCTAATGAAAAACTGTTTTTT. As protein: CAATGSANEKLFF.

This clonotype has ten or more counts. J is TRBJ2-7 and V is TRBV6-2 or TRBV6-3; the D gene is possibly TRBD2 (6 bases). The V and J ends lost 0 bases and 2 bases respectively, with 14 bases between them. The CDR3 is 16 amino acids. Germline CDR1 is MNHEY and CDR2 is SVGEGT. The CDR3 is CASSYSNLTRAYEQYF. In DNA form, the CDR3 reads TGTGCCAGCAGTTACTCGAATTTGACTAGAGCCTACGAGCAGTACTTC.

As regards this clonotype: One junction end does not reproduce the germline sequence, and a read error may be involved. The V gene is TRBV5-6, the J gene TRBJ1-5; D uncertain. The CDR3 extends over 14 amino acids. The germline V gene has CDR1 SGHDT and CDR2 YYEEEE. CDR3: CASSLRAGDQSQHF. CDR3 DNA: TGTGCCAGCAGCTTGCGGGCAGGCGATCAGTCCCAGCATTTT.

A note on this clonotype: This may be a read error, as it is one base from a much larger clone. J is TRBJ2-5 and V is TRBV3-1; a possible D gene is TRBD1 (6 bases). The CDR3 runs to 16 residues. CDR1 and CDR2 from the germline V gene are LGHDT and YNNKEL (reference sequence). V lost 3 bases to trimming and J lost 11 bases, with 25 bases between them. The CDR3 DNA reads as TGTGCCAGCAGCCATACCGGGACGCTAAGGGGGAATGAGCAGTACTTC. It translates to CASSHTGTLRGNEQYF.

CDR3 DNA: TGTGCCAGCCAAGAGGGGAACACCGGGGAGCTGTTTTTT. Its protein product is CASQEGNTGELFF. The chain recombines TRBV28 with TRBJ2-2, with D possibly matching TRBD2 (5 bases). The CDR3 extends over 13 amino acids. V shed 8 bases and J shed 1 base, with 8 bases lying between them. Per the germline V gene, CDR1 is MDHEN and CDR2 is SYDVKM.

This clonotype was counted a few times. The chain employs TRBV20-1 and TRBJ1-6; D remains unclear. Trimming removed 3 bases at V and 8 bases at J, with 8 bases between. The germline CDR1 and CDR2 sequences are DFQATT and SNEGSKA (reference sequence). The CDR3 is 12 amino acids. The chain's CDR3 is CSASDADSPLHF. The CDR3 DNA sequence: TGCAGTGCTAGTGACGCAGATTCACCCCTCCACTTT.

This clonotype was counted ten times or more. The genes are TRBV29-1 and TRBJ1-2, with 10 bases aligning to TRBD1. The V gene end was trimmed by 6 bases and the J gene end by 6 bases; junction bases not matched to a gene: 7. CDR1 is SQVTM and CDR2 is ANQGSEA in the germline V gene. The CDR3 loop spans 13 amino acids. Written as DNA, the CDR3 is TGCAGCGTCCTAAGGGGGACAGGGGATGGCTACACCTTC. It encodes CSVLRGTGDGYTF. The full variable domain, in which reference TRBV29-1 and TRBJ1-2 provide the parts outside the CDR3, is SAVISQKPSRDICQRGTSLTIQCQVDSQVTMMFWYRQQPGQSLTLIATANQGSEATYESGFVIDKFPISRPNLTFSTLTVSNMSPEDSSIYLCSVLRGTGDGYTFGSGTRLTVV.

This clonotype was counted many times. The chain joins TRBV3-1 to TRBJ2-3, with 11 bases lining up with TRBD2. The CDR3 spans 18 residues. The V and J ends lost 0 bases and 1 base, in that order; junction bases with no gene match: 6. CDR1 is LGHDT and CDR2 is YNNKEL in the germline V gene (reference sequence). The CDR3 DNA is TGTGCCAGCAGCCAAGAAGGCGAGGGACTAGCGGGCACAGATACGCAGTATTTT. Amino acid sequence: CASSQEGEGLAGTDTQYF.

This clonotype was counted ten times or more. The J gene is TRBJ2-7, the V gene TRBV7-9; D call uncertain. CDR3 length: 13 amino acids. V was pared by 5 bases and J by 0 bases, with 8 bases between. Germline values: CDR1 SEHNR, CDR2 FQNEAQ (reference sequence). CDR3: CASSMTASYEQYF. In DNA form, the CDR3 reads TGTGCCAGCAGCATGACCGCCTCCTACGAGCAGTACTTC.